The sequence of this T cell receptor (beta chain) was determined in a study of glioma-infiltrating T cells. Notes on the study in general: Gliomas, especially low-grade, showed above-expected tissue-blood divergence; non-neoplastic patients showed below.

The CDR3 sequence is 13 residues long. Germline CDR1 and CDR2: SQVTM and ANQGSEA. V shed 1 base and J shed 4 bases, with 10 bases lying between them. Amplification of TCR alpha and beta CDR3 regions from RNA used iRepertoire nested multiplex PCR. Input was roughly 100-450 ng of tissue mRNA or PBMC total RNA. TCRdb reprocessed the multiplex PCR reads via MiXCR and lists one record per CDR3 protein. The data hold approximately 89,000 distinct CDR3 sequences, with about 25% observed a single time. This clonotype was observed many times. The antigen is undetermined. The rearrangement links TRBV29-1 to TRBJ1-1; no reliable D call. The TCR originated in a human donor with low-grade glioma or glioblastoma, undergoing nonglioma brain surgery, or in good health (not recorded which). Sequenced: glioma tissue, nonneoplastic brain tissue, or PBMCs (not recorded which). CDR3 region: CSVEGLGSTEAFF. The CDR3 DNA is TGCAGCGTTGAAGGCTTAGGAAGCACTGAAGCTTTCTTT.